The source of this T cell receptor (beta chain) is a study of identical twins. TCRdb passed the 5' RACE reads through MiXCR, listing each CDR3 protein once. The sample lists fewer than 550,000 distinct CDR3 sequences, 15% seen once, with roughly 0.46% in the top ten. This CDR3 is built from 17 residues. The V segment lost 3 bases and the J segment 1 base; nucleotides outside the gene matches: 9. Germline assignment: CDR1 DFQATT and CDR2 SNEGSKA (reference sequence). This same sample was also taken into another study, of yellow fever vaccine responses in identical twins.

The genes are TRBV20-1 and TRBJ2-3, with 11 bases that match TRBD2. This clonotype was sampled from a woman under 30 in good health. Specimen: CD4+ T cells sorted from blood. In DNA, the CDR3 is TGCAGTGCTAGGGGGATAGCGGGGGGGCCGGGCACAGATACGCAGTATTTT. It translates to CSARGIAGGPGTDTQYF.